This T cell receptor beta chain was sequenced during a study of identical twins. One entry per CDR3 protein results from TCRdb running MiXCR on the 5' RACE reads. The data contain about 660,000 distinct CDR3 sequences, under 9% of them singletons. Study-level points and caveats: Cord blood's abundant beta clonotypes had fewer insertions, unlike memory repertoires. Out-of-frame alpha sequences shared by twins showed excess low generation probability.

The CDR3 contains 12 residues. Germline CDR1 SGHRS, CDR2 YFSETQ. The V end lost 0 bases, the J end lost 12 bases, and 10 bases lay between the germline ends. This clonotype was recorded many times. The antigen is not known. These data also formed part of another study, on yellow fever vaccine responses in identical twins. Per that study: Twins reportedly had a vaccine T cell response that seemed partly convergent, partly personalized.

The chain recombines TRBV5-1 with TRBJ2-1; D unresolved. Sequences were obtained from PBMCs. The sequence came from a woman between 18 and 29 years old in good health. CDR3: CASSLDQGRQFF. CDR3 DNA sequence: TGCGCCAGCAGCTTGGATCAAGGAAGGCAGTTCTTC.